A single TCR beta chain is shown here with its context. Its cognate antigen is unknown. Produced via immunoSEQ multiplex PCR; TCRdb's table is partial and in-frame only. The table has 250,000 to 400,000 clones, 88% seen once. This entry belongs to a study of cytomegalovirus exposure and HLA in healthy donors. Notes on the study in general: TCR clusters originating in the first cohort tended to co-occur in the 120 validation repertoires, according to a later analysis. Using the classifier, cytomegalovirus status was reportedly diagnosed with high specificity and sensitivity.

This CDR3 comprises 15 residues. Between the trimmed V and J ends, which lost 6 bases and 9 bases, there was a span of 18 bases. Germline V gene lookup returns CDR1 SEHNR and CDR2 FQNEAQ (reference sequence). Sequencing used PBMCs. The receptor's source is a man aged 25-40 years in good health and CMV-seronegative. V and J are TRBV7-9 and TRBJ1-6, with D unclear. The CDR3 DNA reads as TGTGCCAGCAGAGCGGCGGTTGGGGAAGGTTCACCCCTCCACTTT. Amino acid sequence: CASRAAVGEGSPLHF.